The clone carrying this T cell receptor (beta chain) came up a few times. Germline V gene sequence: CDR1 SGHVS, CDR2 FQNEAQ. V lost 5 bases to trimming and J lost 8 bases, with 12 bases between them. The CDR3 has 13 amino acids. These data belong to a study of tumor-infiltrating lymphocytes in primary liver carcinoma. Reverse transcription of roughly 470 ng total RNA with a constant-region primer produced TCR beta cDNA. Three nested multiplex PCR rounds of slightly modified ARM-PCR generated TCR beta libraries. The first two PCR rounds, around 10 cycles each, used TRBV1-TRBV30 forward primers and a C-beta reverse primer. TCRdb used MiXCR to reprocess the multiplex PCR reads, holding one entry per CDR3 protein. Of 310,000 or so distinct CDR3 sequences in the sample, almost 60% were seen once. Both blood RNA, taken from unsorted whole blood, and germline DNA were extracted. The study enrolled treatment-naive patients with chronic HBV infection.

The clonotype comes from a woman in her twenties or thirties with primary liver carcinoma and hepatitis B virus infection. The V and J genes are TRBV7-8 and TRBJ1-4; D not certain. Sequencing was carried out using peripheral blood. The CDR3 nucleotides read TGTGCCAGCAGCCTAACCCCCGAAGAAAAACTGTTTTTT. Its protein is CASSLTPEEKLFF.